Following are 13 T cell receptor beta chains from one sample sequenced in a study of T-cell reconstitution after alpha-beta-depleted transplantation in children (dated by TCRdb to 2016 to 2018). This specimen's treatment or condition label, interpreted: allogeneic hematopoietic cell transplantation with graft depleted of TCRalphabeta T cells and CD19 B cells. The library was made by PCR. TCRdb names Illumina HiSeq 2500 as the instrument used. Molecular barcoding was employed in the preparation of TCR libraries, with unique molecular identifiers being used to normalize TCRbeta repertoire quantification. In-frame beta chains were kept once TCRdb had trimmed the public reads at Q25 with fastp and called clones with MiXCR. When rows share a CDR3 protein, they turn into one entry using the most common DNA and genes. The sample table holds about 17,000 distinct CDR3 sequences, of which around an eighth were seen once. Approximately 71% of the sample is held by the ten biggest clonotypes.

Sequencing used PBMCs, mostly from graft donor cells, obtained 180 days after TCRalphabeta/CD19-depleted stem cell transplant. These receptor sequences come from a boy in the first two years of life who had a stem cell transplant for Wiskott-Aldrich syndrome, so the T cells may come from the graft donor.

J is TRBJ2-1 and V is TRBV7-2; 7 bases match TRBD2. This CDR3 has 15 amino acids. Germline V gene data show CDR1 as SGHTA and CDR2 as FQGNSA. J gave up 1 base and V 1 base, and 1 base lay outside the gene matches. The CDR3 is CASSLVSGSYNEQFF. DNA of the CDR3: TGTGCCAGCAGCTTAGTTAGCGGGTCCTACAATGAGCAGTTCTTC.

The CDR3 DNA is TGTGCCAGCAGGTCCGCCTCGGACAGGAAAGAGACCCAGTACTTC. It yields the protein CASRSASDRKETQYF. The V and J genes are TRBV6-1 and TRBJ2-5; 7 nucleotides align to TRBD1. In germline, CDR1 is MNHNS, CDR2 SASEGT. Trimming cost V 6 bases and J 3 bases; bases outside gene matches: 10. This CDR3 has 15 residues.

In its sample, this clonotype was seen many times. The chain employs TRBV5-1 and TRBJ2-2, with D maybe TRBD1 (6 bases). Trimming left V 4 bases short and J 7 bases short, with 11 bases between. This CDR3 has 13 amino acids. Germline V gene sequence: CDR1 SGHRS, CDR2 YFSETQ. CDR3 region: CASSEQGFGELFF. CDR3 DNA: TGCGCCAGCAGCGAACAGGGTTTCGGGGAGCTGTTTTTT.

In this sample, this clonotype turned up a few times. The chain uses TRBV19 and TRBJ2-3; perhaps TRBD2 as D (7 bases). This CDR3 comprises 15 residues. V dropped 1 base and J dropped 6 bases, with 14 bases sitting between them. Germline CDR1 and CDR2: LNHDA and SQIVND (reference sequence). CDR3 nucleotides: TGTGCCAGTAGTATAGCGGGGGGCGGAGGGGATACGCAGTATTTT. Translation gives CASSIAGGGGDTQYF.

This clonotype was observed at least ten times. The chain has TRBV18 and TRBJ1-6; D unclear. The V and J ends lost 3 bases and 12 bases respectively, with 18 bases between them. The CDR3 has 15 residues. Germline CDR1 KGHSH, CDR2 LQKENI. In nucleotides, the CDR3 is TGTGCCAGCTCACCGGTCGCGGAGGGTGTCGTACCCCTCCACTTT. It translates to CASSPVAEGVVPLHF.

This clonotype was seen more than once but under ten times. This chain joins TRBV29-1 and TRBJ2-7, with 8 positions matching TRBD2. J lost 2 bases, V lost 8 bases, and 8 bases had no gene match. CDR1 and CDR2 from the germline V gene are SQVTM and ANQGSEA. CDR3 size: 13 residues. The CDR3 loop reads CSIRVAGPYEQYF. In nucleotides, the CDR3 is TGCAGCATTAGGGTAGCGGGACCCTACGAGCAGTACTTC.

This clonotype showed up just a few times. CDR3 bases: TGCGCCAGCAGCCAAGTTTGGAACAGGGGGTCTTACGAGCAGTACTTC. Protein sequence: CASSQVWNRGSYEQYF. V usage is TRBV4-1 and J usage is TRBJ2-7; 8 bases match TRBD1. V shed 1 base and J 4 bases; nucleotides not matched to a gene: 9. The CDR3 covers 16 residues. Germline values: CDR1 MGHRA, CDR2 YSYEKL.

Only a few counts were recorded for this clonotype. The chain has TRBV5-6 and TRBJ2-1; perhaps TRBD1 as D (6 bases). The germline V and J ends were trimmed by 0 bases and 7 bases, with 14 bases remaining between them. Germline-derived CDR1 and CDR2 are SGHDT and YYEEEE. The CDR3 spans 15 residues. The CDR3 here is CASSLAGGWGNEQFF. DNA for the CDR3: TGTGCCAGCAGCTTGGCTGGGGGCTGGGGTAATGAGCAGTTCTTC.

This clonotype ranks as large. J is TRBJ2-7 and V is TRBV18; TRBD1 might be the D (5 bases). Trimming shortened V by 3 bases and J by 2 bases, and 8 bases separated the two germline ends. Germline V CDR1 and CDR2: KGHSH, LQKENI. The CDR3 sequence is 13 residues long. The CDR3 reads CASSPGPAYEQYF. In DNA form, the CDR3 reads TGTGCCAGCTCACCGGGGCCTGCCTACGAGCAGTACTTC.

This clonotype was detected ten times or more. The chain links TRBV27 to TRBJ1-2; unclear D gene. The CDR3 spans 14 residues. Trimming shortened V by 6 bases and J by 0 bases, and 11 bases separated the two germline ends. The germline CDR1 and CDR2 sequences are MNHEY and SMNVEV (reference sequence). DNA for the CDR3: TGTGCCAGCAGGCCCGACGAGACTAACTATGGCTACACCTTC. Translation gives CASRPDETNYGYTF.

This chain joins TRBV7-4 and TRBJ2-4; 8 nucleotides agree with TRBD2. The germline V gene has CDR1 SGHVT and CDR2 SQSDAQ. This CDR3 has 22 amino acids. Unmatched junction bases numbered 22, after V lost 2 bases and J lost 1 base. The chain's CDR3 is CASSLFTFRKSGSKWAKNIQYF. CDR3 in DNA: TGTGCCAGCAGCTTATTCACGTTTAGGAAAAGCGGGAGTAAGTGGGCCAAAAACATTCAGTACTTC.

This clonotype has more than one count but fewer than ten. The chain carries TRBV28 and TRBJ1-1; 8 nucleotides line up with TRBD1. The CDR3 extends over 15 amino acids. J lost 1 base, V lost 2 bases, and 3 bases had no gene match. Germline CDR1 reads MDHEN; CDR2 reads SYDVKM. The CDR3 nucleotides are TGTGCCAGCAGTTTAGTCAGGGGGCGGAACACTGAAGCTTTCTTT. This encodes CASSLVRGRNTEAFF.

For this clonotype: A read error may produce the germline difference seen at one junction end. V and J are TRBV6-6 and TRBJ1-4; D unresolved. The CDR3 loop spans 13 amino acids. The germline CDR1 and CDR2 sequences are MNHNY and SVGAGI (reference sequence). CDR3 in amino acids: CASTYRVNEKLFF. For the CDR3, the DNA is TGTGCCAGCACTTACCGGGTTAATGAAAAACTGTTTTTT.